What follows describes a single T cell receptor beta chain. Its antigen specificity is not known. It has no much larger one-base neighbor in the sample; base qualities were not kept. The data were taken from a study of beta chain features in type 1 diabetes (dated by TCRdb to the late 2010s). For context, the study as a whole: No differences in mean age, gender distribution, total cell number or subset yield were found between patients and healthy donors. The study compared TCRB repertoires of sorted circulating CD4+ T cell subsets between recently diagnosed type 1 diabetes patients and matched healthy donors. Across all samples, around 99 million sorted cells were examined, and cell number per subset correlated strongly with RNA yield. Naive and central memory subsets were obtained from all 28 donors, but regulatory and stem cell-like memory subsets were isolated from only 8 patients and 8 healthy donors.

Summary of the overall study and its limitations: Naive, central memory and regulatory TCRB repertoires appeared to be more similar among patients than among healthy donors. At VDJ recombination sites, type 1 diabetes patients had fewer insertions and more deleted nucleotides, which implies abnormalities in thymic rearrangement. A moderate but significant shortening of TCRB CDR3 length was observed in type 1 diabetes patients in all four CD4+ subsets. Because small numbers of individuals were included in the HLA sub-analyses, any influence of HLA type on TCRB rearrangement was left unresolved. Shorter templates might be favored by PCR, yet because patient and control samples were amplified and corrected together, any such skew would affect both groups equally. Sequencing cDNA rather than genomic DNA could over-represent highly expressing activated cells, although activation and CD3 levels did not differ between groups.

V is cut by 2 bases and J by 4 bases, and the space between the germline ends is 5 bases. Based on the germline V gene, the CDR1 and CDR2 sequences are SQVTM and ANQGSEA. Measured from the cysteine to the phenylalanine, the CDR3 is 11 residues long. Just CDR3 DNA is preserved here, 33 bases in frame from base 1. All of the isolated RNA was reverse transcribed with the High Capacity cDNA Reverse Transcription Kit, so expressed TCRB transcripts were sequenced. Deep immunoSEQ sequencing was performed on naive, central memory and regulatory T cell samples, with an average of about 4 million total reads per sample. Sorted cells were lysed in RLT buffer, and RNA was extracted using DNase-treated RNeasy Micro or Mini kits according to cell number. Each cell subset was processed separately to prevent cross-contamination, with patient and healthy donor samples processed together. TCRB sequences were amplified from cDNA with the immunoSEQ multiplex PCR, producing 87-bp fragments spanning the CDR3 region. The amplicons were sequenced using the Illumina HiSeq platform. Per the source publication's procedure: Synthetic template baselines were used to correct PCR bias computationally, reads within Hamming distance 2 were collapsed together, and singletons that could not be merged were discarded. Reads were aligned to IMGT to assign V, D and J genes, CDR3 length, and insertions or deletions at six rearrangement sites. Within each subset, clonotype counts were normalized to sorted cell number, and only after that were true diversity and Gini coefficients computed with the tcR R package. The overlap coefficient, calculated on TCRB nucleotide sequences, was used to quantify repertoire sharing. As a proxy for the pre-selection repertoire, out-of-frame TCRB sequences from naive cells were analyzed. TCRdb re-hosts the immuneACCESS table, in-frame sequences only. Its copies lack some clones; in the studies checked, an unresolved V gene accounts for under half of them, and the cause for the rest is not known. Clonal size and the V and J genes are those of that table, whereas D and trimming came from the DNA. The sample table records about 160,000 clones; roughly 60% of these occur just once. The ten most abundant clones make up under 0.1% of the sample.

Each donor gave one peripheral blood draw, averaging approximately 110 mL, which was collected into heparinised tubes. A BD FACSAria II was used to sort naive, central memory, regulatory and stem cell-like memory CD4+ T cells with a panel that included CD45RO, CCR7, CD25, CD127, CD95 and CD27. A purity above 95% was achieved for all sorted populations. Right away, PBMCs were isolated by Lymphoprep density gradient centrifugation and were stained directly, with no culture step. Samples were stained and sorted in pairs, with one healthy donor and one patient per experiment, so that batch effects were minimized.

The receptor was derived from a man aged 30-40 years with type 1 diabetes. The chain is encoded by TRBV29-1 joined to TRBJ1-1; no D gene call is confident. The material sequenced was naive CD4+ T cells from blood. Per the publication, the cell subset or site label means: true naive CD4+ T cells. The CDR3 region reads CSVERFTEAFF. The DNA sequence follows: TGCAGCGTTGAACGGTTCACTGAAGCTTTCTTT.